This entry is about one T cell receptor beta chain. The antigen is not known. Method: immunoSEQ multiplex PCR; TCRdb's copy keeps in-frame clones and lacks some. The data contain 200,000 or so clones, over 85% of them singletons. J was trimmed by 3 bases and V by 5 bases; bases with no gene match: 4. In germline, CDR1 is KGHSH, CDR2 LQKENI. The CDR3 length is 13 residues. The data derive from a study of T cell responses to AZD1222 COVID-19 vaccine. Notes on the study in general: Researchers took repertoire samples only after the peak T cell response had come.

This TCR was sampled from an adult who received the AZD1222 COVID-19 vaccine. The rearrangement links TRBV18 to TRBJ2-7; 7 bases agree with TRBD1. Specimen: peripheral blood, collected 28 days after the second AZD1222 dose. The DNA for the CDR3 is TGTGCCAGCTCAGGGACAGACGTCTACGAGCAGTACTTC. Translated, it gives CASSGTDVYEQYF. Based on the CDR3 plus reference TRBV18 and TRBJ2-7, the full variable domain is NAGVMQNPRHLVRRRGQEARLRCSPMKGHSHVYWYRQLPEEGLKFMVYLQKENIIDESGMPKERFSAEFPKEGPSILRIQQVVRGDSAAYFCASSGTDVYEQYFGPGTRLTVT.